This is a list of T cell receptor beta chains from one sample in a study of neurological immune-mediated disorders. A single record per CDR3 protein comes from TCRdb applying MiXCR to the 5' RACE reads. The data hold 35,000 to 55,000 distinct CDR3 sequences, with roughly 6.3% observed a single time. Specimen: CD4+ T cells from blood. These receptors all stem from a middle-aged woman in good health. Both conserved end residues are part of each CDR3. A D gene is named only where the DNA matches it firmly. Clone size is not always given. Where it is, it says once, few, many or a class for expanded clones.

abundance: many
v_gene: TRBV5-5
j_gene: TRBJ2-7
d_gene: .
CDR3nt: TGTGCCAGCAGCTTCGTCTTATCCTACGAGCAGTACTTC
CDR3aa: CASSFVLSYEQYF

abundance: many
v_gene: TRBV7-2
j_gene: TRBJ2-1
d_gene: TRBD2
CDR3nt: TGTGCCAGCAGCTTCGGACTAGCGGGAGCACTGTCTGAGCAGTTCTTC
CDR3aa: CASSFGLAGALSEQFF

abundance: many
v_gene: TRBV11-2
j_gene: TRBJ2-1
d_gene: .
CDR3nt: TGTGCCAGCAGCCCCCGGGACAACTACAATGAGCAGTTCTTC
CDR3aa: CASSPRDNYNEQFF

abundance: many
v_gene: TRBV28
j_gene: TRBJ1-3
d_gene: .
CDR3nt: TGTGCCAGCAGATCCCCTATGGACACCATATATTTT
CDR3aa: CASRSPMDTIYF

abundance: many
v_gene: TRBV20-1
j_gene: TRBJ2-5
d_gene: TRBD2
CDR3nt: TGCAGTGCTAGATTGGGCGGGAGGGACCAAGAGACCCAGTACTTC
CDR3aa: CSARLGGRDQETQYF

abundance: many
v_gene: TRBV5-1
j_gene: TRBJ1-1
d_gene: .
CDR3nt: TGCGCCAGCAGCCTGGAACACCTGAACACTGAAGCTTTCTTT
CDR3aa: CASSLEHLNTEAFF

abundance: .
v_gene: TRBV27
j_gene: TRBJ2-5
d_gene: TRBD1
CDR3nt: TGTGCCAGCAGTTTTGGACAGGGGGTGGTGGAGACCCAGTACTTC
CDR3aa: CASSFGQGVVETQYF

abundance: many
v_gene: TRBV24-1
j_gene: TRBJ1-4
d_gene: .
CDR3nt: TGTGCCACCAGTGATAAAGGGGTTAATGAAAAACTGTTTTTT
CDR3aa: CATSDKGVNEKLFF

abundance: many
v_gene: TRBV5-1
j_gene: TRBJ2-4
d_gene: TRBD2
CDR3nt: TGCGCCAGCAGCTCGGGACTAGCGGTAGCCAAAAACATTCAGTACTTC
CDR3aa: CASSSGLAVAKNIQYF

abundance: many
v_gene: TRBV5-1
j_gene: TRBJ1-6
d_gene: TRBD1
CDR3nt: TGCGCCAGCAGCTATCCCGGGACAGGGGTTTCACCCCTCCACTTT
CDR3aa: CASSYPGTGVSPLHF

abundance: .
v_gene: TRBV24-1
j_gene: TRBJ2-2
d_gene: TRBD1
CDR3nt: TGTGCCACCAGTGATCTACCCCCCGGGACAGGGTCCACCGGGGAGCTGTTTTTT
CDR3aa: CATSDLPPGTGSTGELFF

abundance: many
v_gene: TRBV12-3/TRBV12-4
j_gene: TRBJ1-1
d_gene: .
CDR3nt: TGTGCCAGCAGTTTGGGTGGCAGCGGCACTGAAGCTTTCTTT
CDR3aa: CASSLGGSGTEAFF

abundance: many
v_gene: TRBV5-1
j_gene: TRBJ2-7
d_gene: TRBD1
CDR3nt: TGCGCCAGCAGCTTAGGACAGGGGCCGCGGGAGCAGTACTTC
CDR3aa: CASSLGQGPREQYF

abundance: .
v_gene: TRBV5-6
j_gene: TRBJ2-1
d_gene: .
CDR3nt: TGTGCCAGCAGCATAGGCAGTGAGCAGTTCTTC
CDR3aa: CASSIGSEQFF

abundance: many
v_gene: TRBV7-8
j_gene: TRBJ2-7
d_gene: .
CDR3nt: TGTGCCAGCAGCTTAGGTCTAGCTCCCTACGAGCAGTACTTC
CDR3aa: CASSLGLAPYEQYF

abundance: many
v_gene: TRBV24-1
j_gene: TRBJ2-7
d_gene: TRBD1
CDR3nt: TGTGCCACCAGTGCTACAGGGGGCGGACACGAGCAGTACTTC
CDR3aa: CATSATGGGHEQYF

abundance: many
v_gene: TRBV20-1
j_gene: TRBJ2-3
d_gene: .
CDR3nt: TGCAGTGCAAGAAGGGCGGGACTCCTTAGCACAGATACGCAGTATTTT
CDR3aa: CSARRAGLLSTDTQYF

abundance: many
v_gene: TRBV7-9
j_gene: TRBJ2-5
d_gene: .
CDR3nt: TGTGCCAGCAGCTTAGTAGGGGCAGCGGGGACCCAGTACTTC
CDR3aa: CASSLVGAAGTQYF

abundance: many
v_gene: TRBV5-4
j_gene: TRBJ2-5
d_gene: TRBD2
CDR3nt: TGTGCCAGCAGCCATCGGACTAGTTATTTCCAAGAGACCCAGTACTTC
CDR3aa: CASSHRTSYFQETQYF

abundance: .
v_gene: TRBV6-1
j_gene: TRBJ1-1
d_gene: .
CDR3nt: TGTGCCAGCAGTTCCAATCCCCTAAGAAACACTGAAGCTTTCTTT
CDR3aa: CASSSNPLRNTEAFF

abundance: many
v_gene: TRBV6-5
j_gene: TRBJ2-7
d_gene: .
CDR3nt: TGTGCCAGCAGCCCACGACCCAGGGGAGGTTACGAGCAGTACTTC
CDR3aa: CASSPRPRGGYEQYF

abundance: many
v_gene: TRBV12-3/TRBV12-4
j_gene: TRBJ1-1
d_gene: .
CDR3nt: TGTGCCAGCTTGACCTTGGCGGGGACTGAAGCTTTCTTT
CDR3aa: CASLTLAGTEAFF

abundance: many
v_gene: TRBV5-6
j_gene: TRBJ2-2
d_gene: .
CDR3nt: TGTGCCAGCAGCTTGTACGGGAGGAACACCGGGGAGCTGTTTTTT
CDR3aa: CASSLYGRNTGELFF

abundance: many
v_gene: TRBV12-3/TRBV12-4
j_gene: TRBJ1-1
d_gene: TRBD1
CDR3nt: TGTGCCAGCAGCTTGGACAGGAGTGGCACTGAAGCTTTCTTT
CDR3aa: CASSLDRSGTEAFF

abundance: many
v_gene: TRBV20-1
j_gene: TRBJ2-1
d_gene: TRBD2
CDR3nt: TGCAGTGCCCAAGGGGCTAGCGGGAGGGGCGATGAGCAGTTCTTC
CDR3aa: CSAQGASGRGDEQFF

abundance: many
v_gene: TRBV20-1
j_gene: TRBJ2-5
d_gene: TRBD1
CDR3nt: TGCAGTGCTAGCTCCGAACAGGGGTGGGAGACCCAGTACTTC
CDR3aa: CSASSEQGWETQYF

abundance: many
v_gene: TRBV12-3/TRBV12-4
j_gene: TRBJ2-1
d_gene: TRBD2
CDR3nt: TGTGCCAGCAGGCCACAAGGGACTAGCTCCTACAATGAGCAGTTCTTC
CDR3aa: CASRPQGTSSYNEQFF

abundance: .
v_gene: TRBV2
j_gene: TRBJ2-7
d_gene: .
CDR3nt: TGTGCCAGCAGCCCGGACCGGCTGGAGCAGTACTTC
CDR3aa: CASSPDRLEQYF

abundance: many
v_gene: TRBV7-7
j_gene: TRBJ1-1
d_gene: .
CDR3nt: TGTGCCAGCAGCCCACTGGGGGGTACGACGTACACTGAAGCTTTCTTT
CDR3aa: CASSPLGGTTYTEAFF

abundance: many
v_gene: TRBV20-1
j_gene: TRBJ1-3
d_gene: .
CDR3nt: TGCAGTGCTAGAGATTTTGGTGGAAACACCATATATTTT
CDR3aa: CSARDFGGNTIYF

abundance: many
v_gene: TRBV18
j_gene: TRBJ1-2
d_gene: .
CDR3nt: TGTGCCAGCTCACCACGGGAGATCTATGGCTACACCTTC
CDR3aa: CASSPREIYGYTF

abundance: many
v_gene: TRBV4-2
j_gene: TRBJ1-5
d_gene: .
CDR3nt: TGTGCCAGCAGCCAAGATCAAGGGGACAATCAGCCCCAGCATTTT
CDR3aa: CASSQDQGDNQPQHF

abundance: many
v_gene: TRBV3-1
j_gene: TRBJ2-5
d_gene: TRBD2
CDR3nt: TGTGCCAGCAGCCTACAACCGGGACTAGGCCAGACCCAGTACTTC
CDR3aa: CASSLQPGLGQTQYF

abundance: many
v_gene: TRBV28
j_gene: TRBJ2-2
d_gene: .
CDR3nt: TGTGCCAGCAGTTTCTGGTTAGGGGACACCGGGGAGCTGTTTTTT
CDR3aa: CASSFWLGDTGELFF

abundance: many
v_gene: TRBV29-1
j_gene: TRBJ2-3
d_gene: TRBD2
CDR3nt: TGCAGCGTTGGAGGCGGGGGGGCTAGCACAGATACGCAGTATTTT
CDR3aa: CSVGGGGASTDTQYF

abundance: many
v_gene: TRBV28
j_gene: TRBJ1-4
d_gene: TRBD1
CDR3nt: TGTGCCAGCAGTTTTAACCCTGGGACAGGGCTTGATGAAAAACTGTTTTTT
CDR3aa: CASSFNPGTGLDEKLFF

abundance: .
v_gene: TRBV6-5
j_gene: TRBJ1-1
d_gene: .
CDR3nt: TGTGCCAGCAGTTCCCTAAAGGGTGAAGCTTTCTTT
CDR3aa: CASSSLKGEAFF

abundance: .
v_gene: TRBV7-2
j_gene: TRBJ2-5
d_gene: TRBD2
CDR3nt: TGTACCAGGAGCTTGGGACTAGCGGGTTTTCGGGAGACCCAGTACTTC
CDR3aa: CTRSLGLAGFRETQYF

abundance: many
v_gene: TRBV5-1
j_gene: TRBJ2-1
d_gene: .
CDR3nt: TGCGCCAGCAGCAAGACCAGGGCCGATTGGGATGAGCAGTTCTTC
CDR3aa: CASSKTRADWDEQFF

abundance: many
v_gene: TRBV14
j_gene: TRBJ2-4
d_gene: .
CDR3nt: TGTGCCAGCAGCCCACTTTCTGGGGCCAAAAACATTCAGTACTTC
CDR3aa: CASSPLSGAKNIQYF

abundance: many
v_gene: TRBV5-1
j_gene: TRBJ2-1
d_gene: .
CDR3nt: TGCGCCAGCAGCTTGATCGCGGCCCCCTACAATGAGCAGTTCTTC
CDR3aa: CASSLIAAPYNEQFF

abundance: many
v_gene: TRBV24-1
j_gene: TRBJ2-2
d_gene: TRBD1
CDR3nt: TGTGCCACGGGGACAGGTAACACCGGGGAGCTGTTTTTT
CDR3aa: CATGTGNTGELFF

abundance: many
v_gene: TRBV12-3/TRBV12-4
j_gene: TRBJ2-1
d_gene: .
CDR3nt: TGTGCCAGCGGGGCCAGGTACAATGAGCAGTTCTTC
CDR3aa: CASGARYNEQFF

abundance: many
v_gene: TRBV28
j_gene: TRBJ2-3
d_gene: TRBD2
CDR3nt: TGTGCCAGCAGTACCCTGGGTAGCGGGACAGATACGCAGTATTTT
CDR3aa: CASSTLGSGTDTQYF

abundance: many
v_gene: TRBV20-1
j_gene: TRBJ2-7
d_gene: .
CDR3nt: TGCAGTGCTATACATGGGGCTAGCGTTCTGGACAGCGAGCAGTACTTC
CDR3aa: CSAIHGASVLDSEQYF

abundance: many
v_gene: TRBV11-2
j_gene: TRBJ2-1
d_gene: .
CDR3nt: TGTGCCAGCAGCTTAGGCGGGAATTCCTACAATGAGCAGTTCTTC
CDR3aa: CASSLGGNSYNEQFF

abundance: few
v_gene: TRBV6-5
j_gene: TRBJ2-1
d_gene: .
CDR3nt: TGTGCCAGCAGTTCCCGGGACTACAATGAGCAGTTCTTC
CDR3aa: CASSSRDYNEQFF

abundance: many
v_gene: TRBV5-1
j_gene: TRBJ2-5
d_gene: TRBD2
CDR3nt: TGCGCCAGCAGATCGGAGAGCGGGAGAGGTTGGGAGACCCAGTACTTC
CDR3aa: CASRSESGRGWETQYF

abundance: many
v_gene: TRBV20-1
j_gene: TRBJ1-4
d_gene: .
CDR3nt: TGCAGTGCTAGTGGGGCAGGACAGCTCGAACTGTTTTTT
CDR3aa: CSASGAGQLELFF

abundance: many
v_gene: TRBV28
j_gene: TRBJ1-1
d_gene: .
CDR3nt: TGTGCCAGCAGGACAGGAGCCTCTTACACTGAAGCTTTCTTT
CDR3aa: CASRTGASYTEAFF

abundance: many
v_gene: TRBV4-1
j_gene: TRBJ2-1
d_gene: TRBD2
CDR3nt: TGCGCCAGCAGCCAAGATCATGTAGGGACTAGCGGTTTTGAGCAGTTCTTC
CDR3aa: CASSQDHVGTSGFEQFF

abundance: many
v_gene: TRBV11-2
j_gene: TRBJ1-3
d_gene: .
CDR3nt: TGTGCCAGCAGCTTAGTTCGCCGCCCCGTGAACACCATATATTTT
CDR3aa: CASSLVRRPVNTIYF

abundance: many
v_gene: TRBV20-1
j_gene: TRBJ1-6
d_gene: TRBD1
CDR3nt: TGCAGTGCAGGGGGCGATTCACCCCTCCACTTT
CDR3aa: CSAGGDSPLHF

abundance: many
v_gene: TRBV9
j_gene: TRBJ2-7
d_gene: TRBD1
CDR3nt: TGTGCCAGCAGCGCTACAACAGGGGTAGGCTACGAGCAGTACTTC
CDR3aa: CASSATTGVGYEQYF

abundance: many
v_gene: TRBV20-1
j_gene: TRBJ2-2
d_gene: .
CDR3nt: TGCAGTGCGAGGGGGCCGGGAGCCGGGGAGCTGTTTTTT
CDR3aa: CSARGPGAGELFF

abundance: many
v_gene: TRBV28
j_gene: TRBJ2-6
d_gene: .
CDR3nt: TGTGCCAGCAGTTTAGTGTGGGGACAAAGCTCTGGGGCCAACGTCCTGACTTTC
CDR3aa: CASSLVWGQSSGANVLTF

abundance: many
v_gene: TRBV28
j_gene: TRBJ2-7
d_gene: .
CDR3nt: TGTGCCAGCAGTCCCGTAGGCGCCTACGAGCAGTACTTC
CDR3aa: CASSPVGAYEQYF

abundance: many
v_gene: TRBV5-1
j_gene: TRBJ2-1
d_gene: TRBD2
CDR3nt: TGCGCCAGCAGCTTTCTAGCGGGAGGGCCTAATGAGCAGTTCTTC
CDR3aa: CASSFLAGGPNEQFF

abundance: many
v_gene: TRBV7-9
j_gene: TRBJ2-5
d_gene: .
CDR3nt: TGTGCCAGCAGCTTAAGCCAAAGCACGTTCGAGACCCAGTACTTC
CDR3aa: CASSLSQSTFETQYF